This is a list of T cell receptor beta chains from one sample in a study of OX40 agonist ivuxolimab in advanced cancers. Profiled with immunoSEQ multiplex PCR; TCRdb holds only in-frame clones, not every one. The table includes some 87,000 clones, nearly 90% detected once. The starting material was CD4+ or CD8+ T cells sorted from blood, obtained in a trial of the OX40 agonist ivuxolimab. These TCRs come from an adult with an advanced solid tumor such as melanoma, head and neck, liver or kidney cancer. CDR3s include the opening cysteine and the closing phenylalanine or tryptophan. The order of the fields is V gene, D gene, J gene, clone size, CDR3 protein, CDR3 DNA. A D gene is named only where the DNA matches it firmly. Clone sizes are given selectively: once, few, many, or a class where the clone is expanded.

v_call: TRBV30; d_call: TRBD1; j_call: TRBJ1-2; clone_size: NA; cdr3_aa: CAWRAPGQGYGYTF; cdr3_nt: TGTGCCTGGAGGGCTCCGGGACAGGGGTATGGCTACACCTTC
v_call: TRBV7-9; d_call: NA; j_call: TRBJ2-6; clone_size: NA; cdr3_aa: CASSLIKTGANVLTF; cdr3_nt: TGTGCCAGCAGCTTAATAAAAACTGGGGCCAACGTCCTGACTTTC
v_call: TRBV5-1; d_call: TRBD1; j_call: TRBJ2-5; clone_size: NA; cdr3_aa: CASSWGQSQETQYF; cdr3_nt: TGCGCCAGCAGCTGGGGACAGAGCCAAGAGACCCAGTACTTC
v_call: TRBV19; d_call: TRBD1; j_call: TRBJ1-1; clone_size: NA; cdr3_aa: CASTLGQGRVTEAFF; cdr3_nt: TGTGCCAGTACCCTGGGACAGGGGAGAGTGACTGAAGCTTTCTTT
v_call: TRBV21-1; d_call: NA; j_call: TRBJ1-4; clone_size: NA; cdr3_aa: CASTFTVKGCEKLFF; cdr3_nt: TGTGCCAGCACCTTCACCGTGAAGGGGTGCGAAAAACTGTTTTTT
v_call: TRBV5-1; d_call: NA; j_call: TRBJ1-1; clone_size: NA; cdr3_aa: CASSLVGDGNTEAFF; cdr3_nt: TGCGCCAGCAGCTTGGTCGGGGACGGGAACACTGAAGCTTTCTTT
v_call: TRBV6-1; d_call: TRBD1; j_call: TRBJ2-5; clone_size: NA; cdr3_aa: CASSEGNGQGQYF; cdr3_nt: TGTGCCAGCAGTGAAGGAAATGGACAGGGCCAGTACTTC
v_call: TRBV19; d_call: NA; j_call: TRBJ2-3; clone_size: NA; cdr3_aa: CASSIEAGASTDTQYF; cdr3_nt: TGTGCCAGTAGTATAGAGGCAGGGGCTAGCACAGATACGCAGTATTTT
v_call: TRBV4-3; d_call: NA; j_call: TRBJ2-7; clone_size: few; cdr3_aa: CASSQVYGASYEQYF; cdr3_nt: TGCGCCAGCAGCCAAGTTTACGGGGCTTCCTACGAGCAGTACTTC
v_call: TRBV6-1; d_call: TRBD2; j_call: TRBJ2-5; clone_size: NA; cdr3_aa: CASSERRTSGVQETQYF; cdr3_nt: TGTGCCAGCAGTGAAAGGCGGACTAGCGGAGTCCAAGAGACCCAGTACTTC
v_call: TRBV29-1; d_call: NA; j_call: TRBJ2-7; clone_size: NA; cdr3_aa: CSAAAHPGSSYEQYF; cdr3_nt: TGCAGCGCAGCTGCTCACCCAGGTAGCTCCTACGAGCAGTACTTC
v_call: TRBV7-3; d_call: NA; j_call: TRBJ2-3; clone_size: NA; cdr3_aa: CASSLGASTDTQYF; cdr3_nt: TGTGCCAGCAGCTTAGGTGCTAGCACAGATACGCAGTATTTT
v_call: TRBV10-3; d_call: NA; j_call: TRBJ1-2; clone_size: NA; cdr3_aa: CAAGAVGYGYTF; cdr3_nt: TGTGCCGCCGGGGCGGTGGGCTATGGCTACACCTTC
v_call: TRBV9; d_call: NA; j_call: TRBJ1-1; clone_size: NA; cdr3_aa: CASSAHGESTEAFF; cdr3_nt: TGTGCCAGCAGCGCCCACGGGGAGAGCACTGAAGCTTTCTTT
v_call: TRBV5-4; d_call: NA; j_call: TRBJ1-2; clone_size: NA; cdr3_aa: CASSLGARRSNYGYTF; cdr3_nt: TGTGCCAGCAGCTTGGGGGCGAGGAGAAGTAACTATGGCTACACCTTC
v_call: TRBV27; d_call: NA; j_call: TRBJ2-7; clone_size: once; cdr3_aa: CASSPFVSYEQYF; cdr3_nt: TGTGCCAGCAGTCCTTTTGTTTCCTACGAGCAGTACTTC
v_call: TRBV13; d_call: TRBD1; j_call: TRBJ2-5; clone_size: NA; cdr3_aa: CASSFRGRDETQYF; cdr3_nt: TGTGCCAGCAGCTTTAGGGGGCGTGATGAGACCCAGTACTTC
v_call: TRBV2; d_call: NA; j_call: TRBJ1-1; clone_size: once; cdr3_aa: CASMWTENTEAFF; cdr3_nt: TGTGCCAGCATGTGGACAGAGAACACTGAAGCTTTCTTT
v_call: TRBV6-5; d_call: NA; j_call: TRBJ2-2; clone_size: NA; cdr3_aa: CASSSSTRRLAGELFF; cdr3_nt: TGTGCCAGCAGTTCCTCCACAAGGCGGTTGGCCGGGGAGCTGTTTTTT
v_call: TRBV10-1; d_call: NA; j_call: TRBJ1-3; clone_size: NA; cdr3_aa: CASRQVGGRGPGNTIYF; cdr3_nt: TGCGCCAGCCGGCAAGTGGGAGGGAGGGGACCTGGAAACACCATATATTTT
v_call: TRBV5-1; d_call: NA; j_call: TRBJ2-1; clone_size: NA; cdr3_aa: CASSLDAGRRNEQFF; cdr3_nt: TGCGCCAGCAGCTTGGACGCAGGGAGAAGAAATGAGCAGTTCTTC
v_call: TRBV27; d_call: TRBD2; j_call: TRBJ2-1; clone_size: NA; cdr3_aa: CASSLERGRSYNEQFF; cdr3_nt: TGTGCCAGCAGTTTAGAGCGGGGACGCTCCTACAATGAGCAGTTCTTC
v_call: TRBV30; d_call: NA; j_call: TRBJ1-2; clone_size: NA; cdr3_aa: CAWSVQGGRYTF; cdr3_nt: TGTGCCTGGAGTGTACAGGGAGGACGCTACACCTTC
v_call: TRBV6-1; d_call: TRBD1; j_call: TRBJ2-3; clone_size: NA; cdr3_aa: CASSVDRGVGTDTQYF; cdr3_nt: TGTGCCAGCAGTGTGGACAGGGGAGTTGGCACAGATACGCAGTATTTT
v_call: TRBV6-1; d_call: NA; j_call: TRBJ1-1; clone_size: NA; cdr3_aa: CASSEAWGGEAFF; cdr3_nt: TGTGCCAGCAGTGAAGCTTGGGGGGGTGAAGCTTTCTTT
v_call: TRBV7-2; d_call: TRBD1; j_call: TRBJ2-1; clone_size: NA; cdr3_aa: CASSTDRGSYNEQFF; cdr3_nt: TGTGCCAGCAGCACCGACAGGGGTTCCTACAATGAGCAGTTCTTC
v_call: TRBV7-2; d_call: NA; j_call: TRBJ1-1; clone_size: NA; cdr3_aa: CASSQSWGRTEAFF; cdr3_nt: TGTGCCAGCAGCCAATCGTGGGGGCGCACTGAAGCTTTCTTT
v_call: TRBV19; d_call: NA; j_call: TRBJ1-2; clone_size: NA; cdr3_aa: CATLGGRGGYTF; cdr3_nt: TGTGCCACCCTCGGGGGAAGAGGCGGCTACACCTTC
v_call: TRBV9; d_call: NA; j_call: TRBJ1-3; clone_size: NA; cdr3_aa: CASSVAQSSGNTIYF; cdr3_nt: TGTGCCAGCAGCGTAGCTCAGAGCTCTGGAAACACCATATATTTT
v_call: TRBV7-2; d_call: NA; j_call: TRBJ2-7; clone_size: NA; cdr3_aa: CASSLGGGGAYEQYF; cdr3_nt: TGTGCCAGCAGCTTAGGGGGTGGGGGCGCGTACGAGCAGTACTTC
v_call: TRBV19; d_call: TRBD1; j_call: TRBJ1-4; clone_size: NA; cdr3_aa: CASRTGVGEKLFF; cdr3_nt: TGTGCCAGTCGGACAGGGGTAGGTGAAAAACTGTTTTTT
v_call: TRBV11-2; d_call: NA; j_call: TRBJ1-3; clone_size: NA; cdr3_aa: CASSGITGNTIYF; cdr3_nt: TGTGCCAGCAGCGGAATAACAGGAAACACCATATATTTT
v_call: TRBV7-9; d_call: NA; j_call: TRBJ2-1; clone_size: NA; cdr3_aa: CASSSIADEQFF; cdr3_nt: TGTGCCAGCAGCTCAATAGCTGATGAGCAGTTCTTC
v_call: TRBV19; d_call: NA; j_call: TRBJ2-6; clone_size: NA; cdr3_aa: CASSIRPGASGANVLTF; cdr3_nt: TGTGCCAGTAGTATTAGACCAGGGGCGTCTGGGGCCAACGTCCTGACTTTC